This T cell receptor (beta chain) was observed in a study of T cell responses to AZD1222 COVID-19 vaccine. Study-wide results and limits: Donors in the cohort were predominantly white British and more often female, and clonal diversity was possibly underestimated. With dominance at 160-218 and 743-854, vaccine-associated CD4 TCRs spanned spike.

Worth noting for this clone: Its antigen is still unknown.

CDR1 is SGHAT and CDR2 is FQNNGV in the germline V gene. V lost 5 bases to trimming and J lost 2 bases, with 14 bases between them. This CDR3 has 15 residues. Clones were sequenced by immunoSEQ multiplex PCR, and TCRdb holds only the in-frame ones, with some missing. The sample lists 96,000 or so clones; 80% to 90% were seen once. The TCR was taken from an adult in good health. The sequences come from peripheral blood, collected on day 0 of AZD1222 vaccination. The chain employs TRBV11-2 and TRBJ2-3, with D unresolved. The CDR3 DNA reads as TGTGCCAGCAGCCCCTGGTCAAGTATCACAGATACGCAGTATTTT. Translating it yields CASSPWSSITDTQYF. Full variable domain (outside the CDR3, taken from reference TRBV11-2 and TRBJ2-3): EAGVAQSPRYKIIEKRQSVAFWCNPISGHATLYWYQQILGQGPKLLIQFQNNGVVDDSQLPKDRFSAERLKGVDSTLKIQPAKLEDSAVYLCASSPWSSITDTQYFGPGTRLTVL.